A single sample gave rise to the 31 T cell receptor beta chains below, sequenced in a study of T cells expressing NK-cell markers. TCRdb re-called the 5' RACE reads and catalogs CDR3 proteins one per entry, DNA excluded. Its clone listing holds roughly 420,000 distinct CDR3 sequences. The sequenced sample consisted of blood T cells: a sorted CD56 or NKG2C T cell subset, CD4+ or CD8+ T cells, or bulk PBMC T cells (not recorded which). These receptor sequences come from a woman between 18 and 75 years old in good health.

V usage is TRBV12-3 or TRBV12-4 and J usage is TRBJ2-5; the TCRdb D gene call, TRBD2, has no DNA to confirm it. This CDR3 region has 14 residues. The CDR3 spells CASSPGLAYETQYF.

The V gene is TRBV24-1, the J gene TRBJ2-1; TCRdb's D gene call, TRBD2, goes unchecked for lack of DNA. The length of the CDR3 is 18 residues. Per germline, CDR1 KGHDR and CDR2 SFDVKD. CDR3 in amino acids: CATSDDRLATTSPNEQFF.

V is TRBV20-1 and J is TRBJ2-7. The CDR3 is 13 amino acids. In germline, CDR1 is DFQATT, CDR2 SNEGSKA (reference sequence). The CDR3 loop reads CSARSTAAYEQYF.

The V gene is TRBV6-1, the J gene TRBJ2-4. The CDR3 sequence is 14 residues long. Germline CDR1 is MNHNS and CDR2 is SASEGT. CDR3 amino acids: CATAVDGAKNIQYF.

This CDR3 is CASIKGGTGPLRTEAFF. The rearrangement uses TRBV6-2 or TRBV6-3 and TRBJ1-1; TCRdb reports TRBD1, a call that lacks DNA to check it against. CDR1 is MNHEY, CDR2 SVGEGT, per germline. This CDR3 has 17 residues.

The chain joins TRBV5-4 to TRBJ2-2. The CDR3 has 15 residues. Germline CDR1 SGHNT, CDR2 YYREEE (reference sequence). CDR3 sequence: CASSLPGVVAGELFF.

The genes are TRBV30 and TRBJ1-4; TCRdb indicates TRBD1, and absent DNA this call remains unverified. This CDR3 has 15 residues. Germline CDR1 reads GTSNPN; CDR2 reads SVGIG (reference sequence). This CDR3 is CAWSVRDRRYEKLFF.

This sequence joins TRBV7-9 and TRBJ1-4; the D call from TCRdb, TRBD1, cannot be confirmed without DNA. Germline-derived CDR1 and CDR2 are SEHNR and FQNEAQ (reference sequence). There are 15 residues in the CDR3. CDR3 amino acids: CASSYYRSGEEKLFF.

The chain combines TRBV29-1 with TRBJ2-1; the D call from TCRdb, TRBD1, cannot be confirmed without DNA. The CDR3 totals 14 residues. The germline V gene encodes CDR1 SQVTM and CDR2 ANQGSEA. The CDR3 is CSVRQGGSYNEQFF.

The chain links TRBV4-3 to TRBJ2-4; TCRdb reports TRBD1, a call that lacks DNA to check it against. Looked up from germline, CDR1 is LGHNA and CDR2 is YSLEER. CDR3 length equals 13 residues. CDR3 loop: CASSQEIRDIQYF.

The gene calls are TRBV20-1 and TRBJ2-7; TCRdb's assignment of TRBD1 cannot be checked, as there is no DNA. The germline V gene encodes CDR1 DFQATT and CDR2 SNEGSKA (reference sequence). The CDR3 contains 14 residues. This CDR3 reads CSALPTGTAYEQYF.

This chain links TRBV7-3 with TRBJ2-3; there is no DNA to check the TCRdb D call of TRBD1. Looked up from germline, CDR1 is SGHTA and CDR2 is FQGTGA. The CDR3 consists of 16 residues. CDR3 sequence reads: CASSAQGEAPTDTQYF.

This chain uses TRBV6-5 with TRBJ2-7; TCRdb reports TRBD2, a call that lacks DNA to check it against. The V gene's germline CDR1 is MNHEY and CDR2 SVGAGI. The CDR3 totals 13 residues. CDR3 in amino acids: CASSYSAGRRQYF.

The chain recombines TRBV29-1 with TRBJ2-3; TCRdb lists TRBD1, though no DNA is available to test this call. Per germline, CDR1 SQVTM and CDR2 ANQGSEA. The length of the CDR3 is 12 residues. CDR3: CSVSRGTDTQYF.

V and J are TRBV29-1 and TRBJ1-2; the D call from TCRdb, TRBD1, cannot be confirmed without DNA. This CDR3 has 13 residues. The germline V gene encodes CDR1 SQVTM and CDR2 ANQGSEA. The CDR3 protein is CSVGAQSNYGYTF.

The chain links TRBV28 to TRBJ2-7; the TCRdb D gene call, TRBD2, has no DNA to confirm it. The germline V gene has CDR1 MDHEN and CDR2 SYDVKM. CDR3 length: 13 residues. The CDR3 sequence is CASINSGSYEQYF.

The chain has TRBV5-4 and TRBJ1-1; no DNA is available, so the TRBD1 call from TCRdb remains unchecked. CDR1 SGHNT and CDR2 YYREEE come from the germline V gene (reference sequence). The CDR3 totals 15 residues. The CDR3 is CASSYKGQGLAEAFF.

The chain couples TRBV5-1 to TRBJ2-2; the D call of TRBD1 rests on TCRdb alone, since no DNA is present to check it. This CDR3 region has 16 residues. CDR1 and CDR2 from the germline V gene are SGHRS and YFSETQ. CDR3 sequence: CASSPSGQSNTGELFF.

This chain uses TRBV20-1 with TRBJ2-5; TCRdb calls TRBD2, which cannot be checked without DNA. In germline, CDR1 is DFQATT, CDR2 SNEGSKA (reference sequence). The CDR3 is 15 residues long. The CDR3 protein is CSARESAGEWETQYF.

The chain joins TRBV7-2 to TRBJ1-2; TCRdb names TRBD1, which stays unverified in the absence of DNA. This CDR3 has 17 residues. Germline V gene data show CDR1 as SGHTA and CDR2 as FQGNSA. CDR3 loop: CASSSTLDRALNYGYTF.

The chain carries TRBV27 and TRBJ1-1; TCRdb proposes TRBD1, but this gene call is untestable without DNA. Germline V lookup: CDR1 MNHEY, CDR2 SMNVEV (reference sequence). The CDR3 totals 14 residues. CDR3 residues: CASSPKQGSTEAFF.

The rearrangement uses TRBV5-6 and TRBJ2-3; with no DNA, the TCRdb D assignment of TRBD2 cannot be verified. The germline gives CDR1 SGHDT, CDR2 YYEEEE. The CDR3 length is 16 residues. The CDR3 protein is CASSLRPRVQLATQYF.

CDR3 amino acids: CASSFRDYQETQYF. The V and J genes are TRBV12-3 or TRBV12-4 and TRBJ2-5; TCRdb's D call of TRBD1 is untestable without DNA. This CDR3 is 14 amino acids long.

The chain joins TRBV3-1 to TRBJ1-2. Germline-derived CDR1 and CDR2 are LGHDT and YNNKEL (reference sequence). The CDR3 is made up of 13 amino acids. The CDR3 loop is CASSQVGNYGYTF.

V gene TRBV9 combines with J gene TRBJ2-5; TCRdb selects TRBD1, and the lack of DNA leaves this call unchecked. The V gene's germline CDR1 is SGDLS and CDR2 YYNGEE. The CDR3 has 12 amino acids. The CDR3 spells CASSVDFRDQYF.

This rearrangement joins TRBV6-5 to TRBJ2-1; the TRBD1 assignment by TCRdb is unverifiable without DNA. This CDR3 contains 15 residues. CDR1 and CDR2 (germline): MNHEY, SVGAGI. CDR3: CASSYGDTSYNEQFF.

The chain is built from TRBV7-2 and TRBJ2-7; TCRdb designates TRBD2, a call that cannot be tested without DNA. The CDR3 has 15 residues. Germline V lookup: CDR1 SGHTA, CDR2 FQGNSA. CDR3 protein: CASRPGLATNYEQYF.

V and J are TRBV7-2 and TRBJ2-3; TCRdb picks TRBD2, but there is no DNA to check that call. The CDR3 totals 13 residues. Germline assignment: CDR1 SGHTA and CDR2 FQGNSA. This chain's CDR3 is CAGSGPLTDTQYF.

This chain connects TRBV20-1 to TRBJ1-1; TCRdb's D call, TRBD1, is unchecked because there is no DNA. This CDR3 has 13 residues. CDR1 and CDR2 from the germline V gene are DFQATT and SNEGSKA (reference sequence). The CDR3 here is CSASGNPETEAFF.

V and J are TRBV19 and TRBJ1-4; there is no DNA to check the TCRdb D call of TRBD1. Germline loops: CDR1 LNHDA, CDR2 SQIVND (reference sequence). This CDR3 spans 12 amino acids. The CDR3 spells CASSPGNEKLFF.

The J gene is TRBJ2-5, the V gene TRBV12-3 or TRBV12-4; the TCRdb D gene call, TRBD1, has no DNA to confirm it. There are 15 residues in the CDR3. Here the CDR3 reads CASSLAGTERETQYF.